This T cell receptor beta chain was captured in a study of CD8+ T cells in alopecia areata. In the study overall: The authors grafted skin from roughly 6-13-month-old C3H/HeJ donors with spontaneous alopecia onto roughly 6-11-week-old female C3H/HeJ mice.

The authors extracted RNA and reverse transcribed it into cDNA as the sequencing template. Clones were sequenced by immunoSEQ multiplex PCR, and TCRdb holds only the in-frame ones, with some missing. The specimen has around 300,000 clones, none found just once. Note on this clone: Its antigen is not identified. Mouse gene names apply.

Study-wide points: An increase in clonality over normal scalp was evident in lesional scalp, especially alopecia totalis/universalis. Sequenced scalp T cells also include alphabeta T cells resident in normal skin. Among patients, TCR sharing was less clear than in mice, a difference possibly due in part to HLA diversity in the patient population.

Cutaneous lymph nodes were pooled and cells sorted by CD4, CD8alpha, NKG2D, NKG2ACE and more. The sequencing sample was made of CD4+ T cells sorted from a lymph node. This TCR was recovered from a C3H/HeJ mouse with alopecia areata. These mice share the MHC haplotype H2-k.

CDR3 bases read: TGTGCCAGCAGCTTCAGGGGACCC. It codes for CASSFRGP. The entire CDR3 is CASSFRGPDYTF. V gene TRBV4 combines with J gene TRBJ1-2, with D possibly being TRBD1 (6 bases). Read data end 4 residues before the CDR3 end; the end is taken from the germline J gene. Germline values: CDR1 LGHDT, CDR2 YNNKQL (reference sequence). The CDR3 runs to 12 residues.